Following are 24 T cell receptor beta chains from one sample sequenced in a study of blood T cells in healthy people across ages. Primers used in a second PCR of about 7 to 11 cycles were a sample-barcoded 5' primer and a J-beta primer mix. TCRdb used MiXCR to reprocess the 5' RACE reads, holding one entry per CDR3 protein. Among some 730,000 distinct CDR3 sequences listed, about 20% were seen once. The sample comprised blood. Receptors were obtained from a man aged 65 to 79 in good health.

This clonotype was counted only a few times. This sequence joins TRBV10-3 and TRBJ2-7; D perhaps matches TRBD1 (5 bases). Germline V CDR1 and CDR2: ENHRY, SYGVKD. The CDR3 is 12 residues long. The germline V and J ends were trimmed by 11 bases and 2 bases, with 13 bases remaining between them. CDR3 DNA: TGTGCCCACGGTTCAGGGCCCTACGAGCAGTACGTC. This encodes CAHGSGPYEQYV.

The V call is TRBV28, the J call TRBJ1-1; D is ambiguous. CDR3 length: 12 amino acids. V was cut by 7 bases and J by 3 bases, with 9 bases left in between. Looked up from germline, CDR1 is MDHEN and CDR2 is SYDVKM. In DNA, the CDR3 is TGTGCCAGCACGCCCCTCTACACTGAAGCTTTCTTT. The encoded protein is CASTPLYTEAFF. The entire variable domain, with the rest obtained from reference TRBV28 and TRBJ1-1, is as follows: DVKVTQSSRYLVKRTGEKVFLECVQDMDHENMFWYRQDPGLGLRLIYFSYDVKMKEKGDIPEGYSVSREKKERFSLILESASTNQTSMYLCASTPLYTEAFFGQGTRLTVV.

There are a few counts of this clonotype. The chain recombines TRBV20-1 with TRBJ2-1; 9 positions agree with TRBD2. Germline loops: CDR1 DFQATT, CDR2 SNEGSKA (reference sequence). V gave up 4 bases and J gave up 5 bases; unmatched junction bases: 9. The CDR3 is 15 residues long. The CDR3 bases are TGCAGTGCTATACTTTACAGCGGGGGGAACAATGAGCAGTTCTTC. Protein sequence: CSAILYSGGNNEQFF.

This clonotype was counted a few times. The chain uses TRBV24-1 and TRBJ2-5; TRBD1 matches at 8 bases. The CDR3 consists of 16 residues. Looked up from germline, CDR1 is KGHDR and CDR2 is SFDVKD. Trimming removed 4 bases from V and 5 bases from J; junction bases left unmatched: 11. CDR3 in amino acids: CATSDPGRGRRETQYF. The CDR3 DNA reads as TGTGCCACCAGTGACCCTGGCAGGGGGCGGCGGGAGACCCAGTACTTC.

The chain has TRBV20-1 and TRBJ2-5; D is perhaps TRBD2 (6 bases). V was trimmed by 3 bases and J by 2 bases, leaving 13 bases between them. The CDR3 has 14 amino acids. Germline assignment: CDR1 DFQATT and CDR2 SNEGSKA (reference sequence). CDR3 sequence: CSASGGVGQETQYF. CDR3 coding DNA: TGCAGTGCTAGCGGAGGGGTAGGGCAAGAGACCCAGTACTTC.

This clonotype was seen a handful of times. This rearrangement joins TRBV7-8 to TRBJ2-1; D is uncertain. V lost 5 bases and J 4 bases, leaving 12 bases between the germline ends. Germline V lookup: CDR1 SGHVS, CDR2 FQNEAQ. There are 14 residues in the CDR3. The CDR3: CASSPSPVYNEQFF. The DNA for the CDR3 is TGTGCCAGCAGCCCGTCCCCGGTATACAATGAGCAGTTCTTC.

Regarding this clonotype: An end of the junction does not agree with germline; a read error may underlie this. The chain employs TRBV25-1 and TRBJ2-3; D possibly corresponds to TRBD1 (5 bases). This CDR3 is 15 amino acids long. Looked up from germline, CDR1 is MGHDK and CDR2 is SYGVNS. The CDR3 DNA follows: TGTGCCAGCAGTTGGGGCACCGAGTACACAGATGCGCAGTATTTT. This translates into CASSWGTEYTDAQYF. The variable domain in full, completed from reference TRBV25-1 and TRBJ2-3, reads EADIYQTPRYLVIGTGKKITLECSQTMGHDKMYWYQQDPGMELHLIHYSYGVNSTEKGDLSSESTVSRIRTEHFPLTLESARPSHTSQYLCASSWGTEYTDAQYFGPGTRLTVL.

Only a few counts were recorded for this clonotype. The chain has TRBV14 and TRBJ1-6, with 8 bases identical to TRBD1. The CDR3 sequence is 16 residues long. J was trimmed by 10 bases and V by 0 bases; bases with no gene match: 8. The germline V gene encodes CDR1 SGHDN and CDR2 FVKESK. CDR3 sequence (DNA): TGTGCCAGCAGCCAAGATTCCAGGACAGGGTACTCACCCCTCCACTTT. Amino acid sequence: CASSQDSRTGYSPLHF.

V and J are TRBV9 and TRBJ2-1; the match to TRBD2 covers 9 bases. This CDR3 is built from 16 residues. The V gene's germline CDR1 is SGDLS and CDR2 YYNGEE. After removal of 0 bases from V and 6 bases from J, the junction contained 7 bases not matched to a gene. As DNA, the CDR3 is TGTGCCAGCAGCGTAGAAGGCGGGAGGGCCTTCAATGAGCAGTTCTTC. It translates to CASSVEGGRAFNEQFF.

This clonotype was detected only a few times. The J gene is TRBJ1-2, the V gene TRBV29-1, with D maybe TRBD1 (5 bases). In germline, CDR1 is SQVTM, CDR2 ANQGSEA. This CDR3 has 13 residues. The V end was cut by 4 bases, the J end by 2 bases, with 11 bases between. CDR3 sequence: CSVVSAGNYGYTF. The CDR3 DNA is TGCAGCGTTGTTTCCGCAGGGAACTATGGCTACACCTTC. Complete variable domain (other parts from reference TRBV29-1 and TRBJ1-2): SAVISQKPSRDICQRGTSLTIQCQVDSQVTMMFWYRQQPGQSLTLIATANQGSEATYESGFVIDKFPISRPNLTFSTLTVSNMSPEDSSIYLCSVVSAGNYGYTFGSGTRLTVV.

The chain uses TRBV12-3 or TRBV12-4 and TRBJ1-5; D gene uncertain. This CDR3 region has 13 residues. The V end lost 3 bases, the J end lost 6 bases, and 9 bases lay between the germline ends. The CDR3 region has the DNA TGTGCCAGCAGTTTTCATCGGTCTCAGCCCCAGCATTTT. Translation: CASSFHRSQPQHF.

The chain carries TRBV7-9 and TRBJ2-3; 14 positions agree with TRBD2. V lost 5 bases, J lost 6 bases, and 10 bases stayed unmatched. CDR3 length equals 17 residues. In germline, CDR1 is SEHNR, CDR2 FQNEAQ (reference sequence). CDR3 in amino acids: CASSPRGLAGVGDTQYF. CDR3 coding DNA: TGTGCCAGCAGCCCCCGGGGACTAGCGGGAGTCGGGGATACGCAGTATTTT.

The chain uses TRBV4-1 and TRBJ1-2, with 7 bases that match TRBD1. CDR3 size: 16 residues. Trimming took 0 bases from V and 4 from J; bases not matched to a gene: 8. Germline assignment: CDR1 MGHRA and CDR2 YSYEKL. The CDR3 protein is CASSQEGYRGSYGYTF. DNA of the CDR3: TGCGCCAGCAGCCAAGAGGGCTACAGGGGTTCCTATGGCTACACCTTC.

Concerning this clonotype itself: Mismatch with germline at one junction end may stem from a read error. V is TRBV28 and J is TRBJ1-2; D is uncertain. Germline-derived CDR1 and CDR2 are MDHEN and SYDVKM. The CDR3 has 12 residues. The CDR3 nucleotides are TGTGCCAGCAGTAACGTACGCTATGGCCACACCTTC. It translates to CASSNVRYGHTF.

The chain links TRBV12-3 or TRBV12-4 to TRBJ1-1; possible D gene TRBD1, 6 bases. V was cut by 6 bases and J by 5 bases, with 19 bases left in between. The CDR3 extends over 15 amino acids. CDR3: CASSLGGARGTEAFF. CDR3 sequence (DNA): TGTGCCAGCAGCCTCGGGGGGGCTCGCGGTACTGAAGCTTTCTTT.

This clonotype was picked up a small number of times. This rearrangement joins TRBV20-1 to TRBJ1-4; maybe TRBD1 (5 bases). This CDR3 spans 11 amino acids. Germline assignment: CDR1 DFQATT and CDR2 SNEGSKA (reference sequence). V lost 6 bases to trimming and J lost 8 bases, with 10 bases between them. The CDR3, as DNA: TGCAGTGCAGGGGAAAACGAAAAACTGTTTTTT. This codes for CSAGENEKLFF.

This clonotype was seen a few times. The CDR3, as DNA: TGCGCCAGCAGCCCCGTAGCGGGAGGATTCCCCAATGAGCAGTTCTTC. It specifies CASSPVAGGFPNEQFF. The chain recombines TRBV4-3 with TRBJ2-1, with 10 bases that match TRBD2. Germline CDR1 is LGHNA and CDR2 is YSLEER. The length of the CDR3 is 16 residues. Unmatched junction bases numbered 9, after V lost 4 bases and J lost 6 bases.

The chain recombines TRBV12-3 or TRBV12-4 with TRBJ1-1; weak D call: TRBD1 (5 bases). The CDR3 runs 16 residues. The ends were cut back, 5 bases at V and 5 bases at J, with 21 bases in the middle. The chain's CDR3 is CASSNRPGVVGTEAFF. CDR3 nucleotide sequence: TGTGCCAGCAGTAACCGCCCGGGGGTGGTTGGAACTGAAGCTTTCTTT.

This chain links TRBV12-3 or TRBV12-4 with TRBJ1-4, with D possibly matching TRBD1 (6 bases). CDR3 length: 13 amino acids. The V end lost 5 bases, the J end lost 11 bases, and 15 bases lay between the germline ends. DNA for the CDR3: TGTGCCAGCAGTCAGACAGGTCGGGGGAAACTGTTTTTT. Encoded protein: CASSQTGRGKLFF.

The chain uses TRBV5-1 and TRBJ1-4; D gene uncertain. The CDR3 is 15 amino acids. Germline assignment: CDR1 SGHRS and CDR2 YFSETQ. The ends were cut back, 4 bases at V and 8 bases at J, with 18 bases in the middle. The CDR3 sequence: CASSISRRSQEKLFF. CDR3 DNA: TGCGCCAGCAGCATATCGAGGAGGAGCCAAGAAAAACTGTTTTTT.

In this sample, this clonotype turned up many times. This chain joins TRBV6-5 and TRBJ1-4; D uncertain. Per the germline V gene, CDR1 is MNHEY and CDR2 is SVGAGI. The CDR3 is made up of 15 amino acids. V lost 6 bases, J lost 0 bases, and 11 bases lay in between. The CDR3 loop reads CASSPSGTTNEKLFF. The CDR3 DNA sequence: TGTGCCAGCAGCCCATCGGGGACAACTAATGAAAAACTGTTTTTT.

This clonotype was recorded once. The CDR3 DNA reads as TGTGCCAGCAGCTTAGCTACCAGCCTAGGGCGGGAGACCCAGTACTTC. It translates to CASSLATSLGRETQYF. This chain uses TRBV7-2 with TRBJ2-5; D unresolved. Trimming removed 0 bases from V and 5 bases from J, with 16 bases in between. CDR3 length equals 16 residues. CDR1 is SGHTA and CDR2 is FQGNSA in the germline V gene.

The table lists this clonotype with a few counts. Written as DNA, the CDR3 is TGTGCCAGCAGTCTAGCGGGGGGGAGCGGGCAGTACTTC. Its protein is CASSLAGGSGQYF. The rearrangement uses TRBV6-5 and TRBJ2-7, with 12 bases lining up with TRBD2. V was clipped by 5 bases and J by 9 bases; unmatched bases: 5. The CDR3 covers 13 residues. Germline V gene sequence: CDR1 MNHEY, CDR2 SVGAGI.

The chain employs TRBV6-6 and TRBJ2-1, with 9 bases lining up with TRBD2. CDR3 length: 16 residues. Trimming took 0 bases from V and 8 from J; bases not matched to a gene: 8. Germline V CDR1 and CDR2: MNHNY, SVGAGI (reference sequence). The chain's CDR3 is CASSYSGGGGVDEQFF. The CDR3 coding sequence is TGTGCCAGCAGTTACTCCGGGGGCGGGGGGGTCGATGAGCAGTTCTTC.